This is a list of T cell receptor beta chains from one sample in a study of PD-1 blockade in classical Hodgkin lymphoma. The protocol was immunoSEQ multiplex PCR, while the TCRdb copy is restricted to in-frame clones and leaves out a portion. This sample has around 60,000 clones, with roughly nine tenths found just once. The source material was peripheral blood mononuclear cells (PBMCs), sampled before the fourth cycle of nivolumab. Receptors originate from a human donor with classical Hodgkin lymphoma. CDR3s include the opening cysteine and the closing phenylalanine or tryptophan. The D gene is left open where the match is weak. Clone size, where shown, is once, few, many, or a class for clones that have expanded.

D,size,V,J,CDR3,DNA
NA,NA,TRBV11-2,TRBJ1-3,CASSYEWGNTIYF,TGTGCCAGCAGCTACGAGTGGGGAAACACCATATATTTT
NA,NA,TRBV28,TRBJ2-7,CASSKAGKGSYEQYF,TGTGCCAGCAGCAAAGCAGGAAAAGGCTCCTACGAGCAGTACTTC
NA,NA,TRBV9,TRBJ2-7,CASLLKKSYEQYF,TGTGCCAGCCTCCTAAAAAAAAGTTACGAGCAGTACTTC
TRBD1,NA,TRBV6-5,TRBJ2-3,CASSDYRGADTQYF,TGTGCCAGCAGTGACTACAGGGGGGCGGATACGCAGTATTTT
NA,NA,TRBV30,TRBJ2-3,CAWSVSFTDTQYF,TGTGCCTGGAGTGTGTCCTTCACAGATACGCAGTATTTT
TRBD1,NA,TRBV2,TRBJ1-3,CASSDTGASGNTIYF,TGTGCCAGCAGTGATACAGGGGCATCTGGAAACACCATATATTTT
NA,NA,TRBV7-2,TRBJ2-1,CASSRGPAGPYNEQFF,TGTGCCAGCAGCCGAGGCCCCGCAGGCCCCTACAATGAGCAGTTCTTC
TRBD2,NA,TRBV7-6,TRBJ2-1,CASSPYPGLAAGVRGQFF,TGTGCCAGCAGCCCCTACCCGGGACTAGCGGCGGGGGTCCGGGGGCAGTTCTTC
NA,once,TRBV27,TRBJ2-1,CASGRANNEQFF,TGTGCCAGCGGTCGGGCAAACAATGAGCAGTTCTTC
TRBD2,NA,TRBV6-5,TRBJ2-7,CASSASGRAYEQYF,TGTGCCAGCAGTGCTAGCGGGAGGGCCTACGAGCAGTACTTC
NA,NA,TRBV18,TRBJ2-2,CASGKPGLPIGGDTGELFF,TGTGCCAGCGGCAAGCCGGGACTCCCCATCGGAGGGGACACCGGGGAGCTGTTTTTT
TRBD1,NA,TRBV18,TRBJ1-1,CASSPTRGHTEAFF,TGTGCCAGCTCACCAACTAGGGGGCACACTGAAGCTTTCTTT
TRBD1,NA,TRBV9,TRBJ1-3,CASSGTGVSGNTIYF,TGTGCCAGCAGCGGAACAGGGGTCTCTGGAAACACCATATATTTT
TRBD2,NA,TRBV5-1,TRBJ2-6,CASSNKLADTHSGANVLTF,TGCGCCAGCAGCAACAAACTAGCGGATACCCACTCTGGGGCCAACGTCCTGACTTTC
NA,NA,TRBV5-1,TRBJ2-3,CASSLAGSDTQYF,TGCGCCAGCAGCTTGGCCGGGTCAGATACGCAGTATTTT
TRBD2,NA,TRBV5-1,TRBJ2-1,CASSLGASGDNEQFF,TGCGCCAGCAGCTTGGGGGCTAGCGGTGACAATGAGCAGTTCTTC
TRBD2,NA,TRBV7-3,TRBJ2-3,CASSLTSGRADTQYF,TGTGCCAGCAGCTTGACTAGCGGGAGGGCAGATACGCAGTATTTT
NA,once,TRBV5-4,TRBJ2-5,CASSSTSGGETQYF,TGTGCCAGCAGCTCTACTAGTGGGGGAGAGACCCAGTACTTC
TRBD1,NA,TRBV7-8,TRBJ2-7,CASSPGQSQVEQYF,TGTGCCAGCAGCCCGGGACAGTCCCAAGTGGAGCAGTACTTC
TRBD1,NA,TRBV14,TRBJ2-5,CASSQGQGAWETQYF,TGTGCCAGCAGCCAGGGACAGGGGGCATGGGAGACCCAGTACTTC
NA,NA,TRBV28,TRBJ2-1,CASSLSGRSYNEQFF,TGTGCCAGCAGTTTATCAGGACGCTCCTACAATGAGCAGTTCTTC
NA,NA,TRBV4-1,TRBJ2-7,CASSQDPGPTYEQYF,TGCGCCAGCAGCCAAGATCCGGGACCGACATACGAGCAGTACTTC
NA,NA,TRBV7-8,TRBJ2-3,CASSPVLGTQYF,TGTGCCAGCAGCCCCGTCTTGGGTACGCAGTATTTT
NA,NA,TRBV5-1,TRBJ2-5,CASSLTGGPQETQYF,TGCGCCAGCAGCTTGACCGGGGGGCCCCAAGAGACCCAGTACTTC
NA,few,TRBV7-2,TRBJ1-2,CASSLVRADGYTF,TGTGCCAGCAGCTTAGTCAGGGCGGATGGCTACACCTTC
TRBD2,NA,TRBV7-2,TRBJ2-7,CASSFSSGSYEQYF,TGTGCCAGCAGCTTCTCTAGCGGGAGCTACGAGCAGTACTTC